This T cell receptor beta chain was observed in a study of shared clonotypes between healthy human individuals. Whole-study findings and limits: Large sequencing depth failed to make sorted-subset sequencing complete, rarefaction showed. Only blood was sampled, and tissue TCR repertoires likely differ from blood ones. Naive subsets, compared against memory subsets, generally had larger estimated richness values.

V lost 6 bases, J lost 0 bases, and 5 bases stayed unmatched. Germline lookup yields CDR1 MNHEY and CDR2 SMNVEV (reference sequence). This CDR3 spans 14 amino acids. A remark on this clone: Its antigen remains unidentified.

This table comes from immunoSEQ multiplex PCR, and its TCRdb copy is limited to in-frame clones, with some not included. There are about 2.1 million clones in the sample; roughly 95% occur only once, and roughly 1.7% lies in the top ten. CD45RO-negative, CCR7-positively selected cells formed the naive CD8 fraction, excluding terminally differentiated effector memory CD45RA+ cells. Specimen: naive CD8+ T cells from PBMCs. This clonotype originated in a man aged 18 to 30 in good health. Some clones in this sample may be carry-over from other donors' samples. The gene calls are TRBV27 and TRBJ2-7; TRBD1 matches at 7 bases. CDR3 sequence reads: CASSVRGTSYEQYF. The CDR3 nucleotides are TGTGCCAGCAGCGTCAGGGGGACCTCCTACGAGCAGTACTTC.